The 23 T cell receptor beta chains listed next were all sequenced from one sample in a study of T cells in tuberculosis. The time point was: new active TB diagnosis, blood taken before or within 7 days of starting treatment. Sequencing used immunoSEQ multiplex PCR; TCRdb keeps in-frame clones, though not all of them. The data contain around 49,000 clones, around 96% of them singletons. Sequencing used PBMCs, obtained at tuberculosis diagnosis. The source is an adult with tuberculosis.

The chain recombines TRBV5-4 with TRBJ2-1, with TRBD2 as a possible D gene (7 bases). Per the germline V gene, CDR1 is SGHNT and CDR2 is YYREEE (reference sequence). This CDR3 contains 17 residues. V was trimmed by 4 bases and J by 0 bases, leaving 17 bases between them. For the CDR3, the DNA is TGTGCCAGCAGCCCTCCTACGCGGGGGCCCTCCTACAATGAGCAGTTCTTC. Protein: CASSPPTRGPSYNEQFF.

The chain is built from TRBV15 and TRBJ2-7; the match to TRBD2 covers 10 bases. Germline V gene data show CDR1 as LNHNV and CDR2 as YYDKDF (reference sequence). The CDR3 totals 15 residues. The junction had 9 bases not matched to a gene; V was cut back by 6 bases and J by 4 bases. The CDR3 DNA follows: TGTGCCACCAGATTTCTAGCGGGAGAGAGGTACGAGCAGTACTTC. Protein product: CATRFLAGERYEQYF.

On this clone itself: Other DNA sequences in the same sample also yield this CDR3. V and J are TRBV11-2 and TRBJ2-2, with 11 bases matching TRBD2. The CDR3 is 15 amino acids. With V trimmed by 5 bases and J by 5 bases, 4 bases remained unmatched. CDR1 SGHAT and CDR2 FQNNGV come from the germline V gene. CDR3 residues: CASSRLAGKTGELFF. CDR3 bases: TGTGCCAGCAGCCGACTAGCGGGAAAAACCGGGGAGCTGTTTTTT.

The gene calls are TRBV6-1 and TRBJ1-1; 7 bases line up with TRBD1. The CDR3 is made up of 15 amino acids. Germline loops: CDR1 MNHNS, CDR2 SASEGT. V lost 8 bases to trimming and J lost 2 bases; unmatched junction nucleotides: 11. The CDR3 coding sequence is TGTGCCAGCTCTTGGACAGGCGCCCGCAACACTGAAGCTTTCTTT. Translating it yields CASSWTGARNTEAFF.

This clone is medium-sized by share. This chain uses TRBV5-6 with TRBJ1-2, with D unclear. Germline values: CDR1 SGHDT, CDR2 YYEEEE. The CDR3 runs 17 residues. The V end was cut by 3 bases, the J end by 1 base, with 19 bases between. Here the CDR3 DNA reads TGTGCCAGCAGCTCTTCTCTATCCGGGGAACTTAACTATGGCTACACCTTC. As protein: CASSSSLSGELNYGYTF.

The rearrangement joins TRBV7-9 to TRBJ1-2; 8 bases are shared with TRBD1. CDR1 and CDR2 (germline): SEHNR, FQNEAQ (reference sequence). Trimming at V came to 5 bases and at J to 7 bases, leaving 6 bases not matched to a gene. This CDR3 is 13 amino acids long. The CDR3 coding sequence is TGTGCCAGCAGCCCCCAGGGGGCCGCTGGCTACACCTTC. Translated, it gives CASSPQGAAGYTF.

The DNA of the CDR3 is TGTGCCACCCTCTTAAGAGGTAGCGGTTCCTACGAGCAGTACTTC. Residues: CATLLRGSGSYEQYF. The rearrangement joins TRBV28 to TRBJ2-7; possible D gene TRBD2, 6 bases. V was clipped by 10 bases and J by 1 base, with 20 bases between them. The germline V gene has CDR1 MDHEN and CDR2 SYDVKM. This CDR3 is built from 15 residues.

The chain joins TRBV29-1 to TRBJ2-3; the match to TRBD1 covers 7 bases. The V gene's germline CDR1 is SQVTM and CDR2 ANQGSEA. The CDR3 consists of 13 residues. After removal of 4 bases from V and 4 bases from J, the junction contained 5 bases not matched to a gene. As DNA, the CDR3 is TGCAGCGTTGCGAGGGGGCGATCAGATACGCAGTATTTT. Translated, it gives CSVARGRSDTQYF.

This sequence joins TRBV5-1 and TRBJ2-1; 11 bases map to TRBD2. The V segment lost 0 bases and the J segment 8 bases; nucleotides outside the gene matches: 19. The CDR3 has 20 residues. Germline V gives CDR1 SGHRS, CDR2 YFSETQ. In DNA form, the CDR3 reads TGCGCCAGCAGCTTGGGGACCAGGGGGTTTACTAGCGGGAGAGGCGATGAGCAGTTCTTC. Amino acids: CASSLGTRGFTSGRGDEQFF.

DNA of the CDR3: TGTGCCAGTAGTAGTAGAGTCGTGACAGATACGCAGTATTTT. This sequence encodes CASSSRVVTDTQYF. The chain couples TRBV19 to TRBJ2-3; D call uncertain. In germline, CDR1 is LNHDA, CDR2 SQIVND (reference sequence). This CDR3 spans 14 amino acids. Trimming left V 4 bases short and J 3 bases short, with 11 bases between.

V and J are TRBV4-3 and TRBJ2-7; no clear D gene. Between the trimmed V and J ends, which lost 0 bases and 6 bases, there was a span of 9 bases. The CDR3 runs to 13 residues. Germline V gene lookup returns CDR1 LGHNA and CDR2 YSLEER. CDR3 protein: CASSQDVSGEQYF. DNA for the CDR3: TGCGCCAGCAGCCAAGATGTGTCGGGCGAGCAGTACTTC.

CDR3 nucleotide sequence: TGCAGCGTTGAAAAGGGACAGGGGTACGAGCAGTACTTC. Translating it yields CSVEKGQGYEQYF. J is TRBJ2-7 and V is TRBV29-1; the match to TRBD1 covers 10 bases. Trimming cost V 2 bases and J 4 bases; bases outside gene matches: 2. Germline V gives CDR1 SQVTM, CDR2 ANQGSEA. This CDR3 has 13 residues.

The chain carries TRBV5-4 and TRBJ2-4, with a possible D match to TRBD2 (5 bases). Germline V gene lookup returns CDR1 SGHNT and CDR2 YYREEE (reference sequence). Trimming shortened V by 4 bases and J by 9 bases, and 14 bases separated the two germline ends. The CDR3 is 13 residues long. The CDR3 nucleotides read TGTGCCAGCAGCCCGGTCGGAGGAACCATTCAGTACTTC. Protein product: CASSPVGGTIQYF.

V gene TRBV6-6 combines with J gene TRBJ1-2, with TRBD1 matching 12 bases. The V segment lost 6 bases and the J segment 7 bases; nucleotides outside the gene matches: 9. The length of the CDR3 is 15 residues. Germline loops: CDR1 MNHNY, CDR2 SVGAGI (reference sequence). DNA for the CDR3: TGTGCCAGCAGCGAAAGGGGACAGGGGGCAGGTGGCTACACCTTC. Encoded protein: CASSERGQGAGGYTF.

The rearrangement joins TRBV15 to TRBJ2-1, with 8 bases lining up with TRBD2. This CDR3 is 17 amino acids long. J lost 3 bases, V lost 0 bases, and 7 bases had no gene match. Germline V lookup: CDR1 LNHNV, CDR2 YYDKDF (reference sequence). This chain's CDR3 is CATSREKAGDRYNEQFF. The CDR3 bases are TGTGCCACCAGCAGAGAAAAAGCGGGAGATCGCTACAATGAGCAGTTCTTC.

The sample holds one count of this clone. J is TRBJ1-2 and V is TRBV7-2, with D perhaps matching TRBD1 (5 bases). V was clipped by 1 base and J by 5 bases, with 11 bases between them. Per germline, CDR1 SGHTA and CDR2 FQGNSA. CDR3 size: 14 residues. For the CDR3, the DNA is TGTGCCAGCAGCTTAGGTGGGGCAGGATATGGCTACACCTTC. This codes for CASSLGGAGYGYTF.

The chain combines TRBV15 with TRBJ1-4; D is ambiguous. This CDR3 is 17 amino acids long. Germline assignment: CDR1 LNHNV and CDR2 YYDKDF (reference sequence). V lost 0 bases to trimming and J lost 3 bases, with 14 bases between them. The CDR3 here is CATSRDSRAGANEKLFF. In DNA form, the CDR3 reads TGTGCCACCAGCAGAGATAGTCGGGCCGGGGCTAATGAAAAACTGTTTTTT.

This sequence joins TRBV7-8 and TRBJ2-7; a weak D match, TRBD1 (5 bases). Trimming took off 2 bases at V and 1 base at J, with 12 bases between the two ends. Germline V gene lookup returns CDR1 SGHVS and CDR2 FQNEAQ. The CDR3 extends over 15 amino acids. The CDR3 nucleotides read TGTGCCAGCAGCTTATTGGGGCGGCGGTCCTACGAGCAGTACTTC. This gives the protein CASSLLGRRSYEQYF.

The chain carries TRBV5-6 and TRBJ2-2; tentatively, D is TRBD1 (6 bases). Germline CDR1 SGHDT, CDR2 YYEEEE. Between the trimmed V and J ends, which lost 4 bases and 0 bases, there was a span of 13 bases. The CDR3 has 16 amino acids. The CDR3 here is CASSRLDSPNTGELFF. CDR3 in DNA: TGTGCCAGCAGCCGGTTGGACAGCCCGAACACCGGGGAGCTGTTTTTT.

This sequence joins TRBV19 and TRBJ1-2; 8 bases agree with TRBD1. J gave up 6 bases and V 5 bases, and 14 bases lay outside the gene matches. Germline V gives CDR1 LNHDA, CDR2 SQIVND (reference sequence). This CDR3 has 16 residues. In DNA form, the CDR3 reads TGTGCCAGTAGTCCGAAAGGGCCGCAGGGGGCCGATGGCTACACCTTC. Translating it yields CASSPKGPQGADGYTF.

The CDR3 sequence is CASSSSPGQGHEAFF. In DNA, the CDR3 is TGCGCCAGCAGCTCGAGTCCGGGACAGGGACATGAAGCTTTCTTT. The chain uses TRBV5-1 and TRBJ1-1; TRBD1 aligns across 9 bases. The ends lost 3 bases at V and 7 bases at J; junction bases unmatched: 10. Germline-derived CDR1 and CDR2 are SGHRS and YFSETQ. This CDR3 contains 15 residues.

The J gene is TRBJ2-7, the V gene TRBV15; D call uncertain. This CDR3 spans 13 amino acids. The V end was cut by 1 base, the J end by 3 bases, with 7 bases between. Looked up from germline, CDR1 is LNHNV and CDR2 is YYDKDF (reference sequence). The CDR3 sequence: CATSRGQNYEQYF. CDR3 bases: TGTGCCACCAGCAGAGGCCAGAACTACGAGCAGTACTTC.

This clone has just a few counts. Here the CDR3 reads CASSPGGRGNEKLFF. Written as DNA, the CDR3 is TGTGCCAGCAGCCCGGGCGGCAGGGGTAATGAAAAACTGTTTTTT. This chain links TRBV7-2 with TRBJ1-4; D is perhaps TRBD1 (6 bases). Trimming took 5 bases from V and 4 from J, leaving 14 bases between them. This CDR3 is built from 15 residues. Germline-derived CDR1 and CDR2 are SGHTA and FQGNSA.